This T cell receptor beta chain was captured by sequencing in a study of T-cell memory formation after mild COVID-19. This clonotype appeared a few times. TCRdb passed the 5' RACE reads through MiXCR, listing each CDR3 protein once. The sample lists 400,000 or so distinct CDR3 sequences; 20% were seen once. Germline CDR1 is SGHTA and CDR2 is FQGTGA. V dropped 5 bases and J dropped 8; count of bases not matched to a gene: 7. The CDR3 consists of 14 residues. This receptor was obtained from an adult woman who had mild COVID-19 (a few samples of this study predate the infection). Cell type and time point are not known. This chain uses TRBV7-3 with TRBJ2-3; 10 nucleotides line up with TRBD2. The sequenced material came from PBMCs or a T cell subset sorted from them (not recorded which). The CDR3 sequence is CASSTSGGGATQYF. DNA of the CDR3: TGTGCCAGCAGCACAAGCGGGGGGGGTGCTACGCAGTATTTT.